This passage covers 22 T cell receptor beta chains from one sample sequenced in a study of chemoradiotherapy in HPV16-positive cancers. Clones were sequenced by immunoSEQ multiplex PCR, and TCRdb holds only the in-frame ones, with some missing. The table records some 5,000 clones, around 88% of them present only once. The sequencing used tumor tissue, collected from a patient who underwent chemoradiotherapy. These TCRs come from a human donor with HPV-associated anogenital cancer.

This clone is a singleton in its sample. The rearrangement uses TRBV7-8 and TRBJ2-3; 9 nucleotides line up with TRBD2. The germline CDR1 and CDR2 sequences are SGHVS and FQNEAQ. V was clipped by 5 bases and J by 4 bases; unmatched bases: 7. The CDR3 runs to 15 residues. CDR3 amino acids: CASSRGGGRADTQYF. The CDR3 DNA is TGTGCCAGCAGCAGAGGCGGCGGGAGGGCAGATACGCAGTATTTT.

This chain links TRBV6-6 with TRBJ1-1, with 10 nucleotides matching TRBD1. The V segment lost 7 bases and the J segment 7 bases; nucleotides outside the gene matches: 12. This CDR3 spans 15 amino acids. Per the germline V gene, CDR1 is MNHNY and CDR2 is SVGAGI (reference sequence). CDR3 bases: TGTGCCAGCACTAAAGGGACAGGGGTAAAAGATGAAGCTTTCTTT. It specifies CASTKGTGVKDEAFF.

The chain recombines TRBV5-5 with TRBJ2-1; D is undetermined. Per germline, CDR1 SGHKS and CDR2 YYEKEE (reference sequence). The CDR3 is 15 residues long. V was shortened by 2 bases and J by 0 bases, with 9 bases between the two germline ends. CDR3 in DNA: TGTGCCAGCAGCTTCCGTTGGAGCTCCTACAATGAGCAGTTCTTC. It yields the protein CASSFRWSSYNEQFF.

The V and J genes are TRBV5-6 and TRBJ1-1, with D possibly being TRBD1 (6 bases). V gave up 0 bases and J gave up 1 base, with 10 bases separating them. Germline-derived CDR1 and CDR2 are SGHDT and YYEEEE. The CDR3 runs 15 residues. This chain's CDR3 is CASSLGQVANTEAFF. The CDR3 region has the DNA TGTGCCAGCAGCTTGGGACAGGTCGCGAACACTGAAGCTTTCTTT. The full variable domain, in which reference TRBV5-6 and TRBJ1-1 provide the parts outside the CDR3, is DAGVTQSPTHLIKTRGQQVTLRCSPKSGHDTVSWYQQALGQGPQFIFQYYEEEERQRGNFPDRFSGHQFPNYSSELNVNALLLGDSALYLCASSLGQVANTEAFFGQGTRLTVV.

The CDR3 reads CASSNSPGQGNYGYTF. The CDR3 bases are TGTGCCAGCAGCAATAGCCCGGGACAGGGTAACTATGGCTACACCTTC. The rearrangement joins TRBV7-2 to TRBJ1-2; 9 bases match TRBD1. J was trimmed by 1 base and V by 5 bases; bases with no gene match: 8. The germline gives CDR1 SGHTA, CDR2 FQGNSA. This CDR3 has 16 residues.

The chain couples TRBV12-2 to TRBJ1-4; the DNA was not compared with TRBD1, the D call given in the table. TRBV12-2 is designated a pseudogene. The CDR3 is 15 amino acids. This chain's CDR3 is CASRLGVGPSGKLFF. Written as DNA, the CDR3 is TGTGCAAGTCGCTTAGGGGTGGGGCCATCTGGAAAACTGTTTTTT.

A single count supports this clone. The CDR3 loop is CASSEDPGRNGYTF. CDR3 in DNA: TGTGCCAGCAGTGAAGACCCAGGGCGGAATGGCTACACCTTC. This chain uses TRBV6-1 with TRBJ1-2, with D perhaps TRBD1 (5 bases). This CDR3 is built from 14 residues. Trimming shortened V by 1 base and J by 6 bases, and 12 bases separated the two germline ends. Germline V lookup: CDR1 MNHNS, CDR2 SASEGT.

The V and J genes are TRBV6-1 and TRBJ2-5; D gene unclear. Trimming cost V 1 base and J 1 base, with 7 bases left between them. The CDR3 is 14 amino acids. Germline assignment: CDR1 MNHNS and CDR2 SASEGT. The CDR3 DNA reads TGTGCCAGCAGTGAAGGGCCCCTCCAAGAGACCCAGTACTTC. Amino acid sequence: CASSEGPLQETQYF.

This clone was observed a handful of times. J is TRBJ1-1 and V is TRBV7-2, with a weak D call TRBD1 (5 bases). The CDR3 has 14 amino acids. Germline V lookup: CDR1 SGHTA, CDR2 FQGNSA. V dropped 6 bases and J dropped 1 base, with 12 bases sitting between them. The CDR3: CASSLFTGNTEAFF. The CDR3 bases are TGTGCCAGCAGTCTTTTTACAGGGAACACTGAAGCTTTCTTT.

The rearrangement joins TRBV28 to TRBJ1-4, with D possibly matching TRBD1 (6 bases). V shed 5 bases and J shed 2 bases, with 12 bases lying between them. Per the germline V gene, CDR1 is MDHEN and CDR2 is SYDVKM. The CDR3 is 15 residues long. Written as DNA, the CDR3 is TGTGCCAGCAGTAACAGGGTGGTGACTAATGAAAAACTGTTTTTT. This translates into CASSNRVVTNEKLFF.

Written as DNA, the CDR3 is TGTGCCAGCAGCTCATATTACTCCAGGAGTATGGCTGAAGCTTTCTTT. This gives the protein CASSSYYSRSMAEAFF. This chain links TRBV5-4 with TRBJ1-1; D gene ambiguous. The ends were cut back, 3 bases at V and 6 bases at J, with 21 bases in the middle. The germline V gene encodes CDR1 SGHNT and CDR2 YYREEE (reference sequence). The CDR3 has 16 amino acids.

This clone showed up just once. The chain links TRBV29-1 to TRBJ1-3, with D perhaps TRBD1 (5 bases). This CDR3 region has 14 residues. Trimming pared 6 bases from V and 3 bases from J, leaving 15 bases between. Germline assignment: CDR1 SQVTM and CDR2 ANQGSEA. The CDR3 DNA reads as TGCAGCGTCCCTGTCGGAGGGGATGGAAACACCATATATTTT. Its translation: CSVPVGGDGNTIYF.

In DNA form, the CDR3 reads TGTGCCAGCAGCTTGGGGACGCAGCCCCAGCATTTT. Encoded protein: CASSLGTQPQHF. The gene calls are TRBV7-9 and TRBJ1-5; possible D gene TRBD1, 5 bases. This CDR3 region has 12 residues. Germline V gene sequence: CDR1 SEHNR, CDR2 FQNEAQ (reference sequence). V was shortened by 3 bases and J by 7 bases, with 7 bases between the two germline ends.

The rearrangement joins TRBV19 to TRBJ2-4; D ambiguous. Trimming left V 5 bases short and J 0 bases short, with 17 bases between. Germline CDR1 is LNHDA and CDR2 is SQIVND (reference sequence). This CDR3 has 17 residues. The CDR3 reads CASSLTVSSLAKNIQYF. The CDR3 DNA reads TGTGCCAGTAGTCTTACCGTGAGTAGTCTAGCCAAAAACATTCAGTACTTC.

The rearrangement links TRBV6-6 to TRBJ2-1; no reliable D call. Per the germline V gene, CDR1 is MNHNY and CDR2 is SVGAGI (reference sequence). Trimming cost V 2 bases and J 2 bases, with 13 bases left between them. The CDR3 is 16 residues long. CDR3 nucleotide sequence: TGTGCCAGCAGTTACCCCTCTGGATCTCCCTACAATGAGCAGTTCTTC. Translated: CASSYPSGSPYNEQFF.

This clone ranks as large. The chain recombines TRBV10-1 with TRBJ2-1; D remains ambiguous. There are 14 residues in the CDR3. Germline V lookup: CDR1 WNHNN, CDR2 SYGVQD (reference sequence). Trimming took off 2 bases at V and 7 bases at J, with 12 bases between the two ends. CDR3 DNA sequence: TGCGCCAGCAGTGAGAGGCTTGGATGGAATGAGCAGTTCTTC. Translating it yields CASSERLGWNEQFF.

A few counts support this clone. The CDR3 DNA reads as TGTGCCAGCAGTACAGGGAATTTTGGGGGCAATCAGCCCCAGCATTTT. Protein product: CASSTGNFGGNQPQHF. The gene calls are TRBV28 and TRBJ1-5; tentatively, D is TRBD1 (6 bases). The CDR3 is 16 amino acids. Trimming removed 5 bases from V and 2 bases from J, with 16 bases in between. Per germline, CDR1 MDHEN and CDR2 SYDVKM.

CDR3 nucleotide sequence: TGTGCCAGTAGAGATAGGGCTAGCGGTCTCTACGAGCAGTACTTC. It yields the protein CASRDRASGLYEQYF. The rearrangement uses TRBV19 and TRBJ2-7; 7 bases are a match to TRBD2. Unmatched junction bases numbered 11, after V lost 6 bases and J lost 3 bases. The CDR3 is made up of 15 amino acids. The germline CDR1 and CDR2 sequences are LNHDA and SQIVND (reference sequence). Full variable domain (missing parts from reference TRBV19 and TRBJ2-7): DGGITQSPKYLFRKEGQNVTLSCEQNLNHDAMYWYRQDPGQGLRLIYYSQIVNDFQKGDIAEGYSVSREKKESFPLTVTSAQKNPTAFYLCASRDRASGLYEQYFGPGTRLTVT.

This clone was recorded only once. V and J are TRBV5-4 and TRBJ1-6, with 7 bases that match TRBD1. V trimming: 4 bases; J trimming: 12 bases; junction bases outside the gene matches: 10. Germline V gene sequence: CDR1 SGHNT, CDR2 YYREEE (reference sequence). The CDR3 loop spans 14 amino acids. The CDR3 bases are TGTGCCAGCAGCCTCGGGACAGCAGCTCGACCCCTCCACTTT. Amino acids: CASSLGTAARPLHF.

As to this clone: The identical CDR3 is also encoded by other nucleotide sequences in the sample. The CDR3 loop reads CASSQVNGNTIYF. In DNA, the CDR3 is TGTGCCAGCAGCCAAGTCAACGGAAACACCATATATTTT. The J gene is TRBJ1-3, the V gene TRBV14; D ambiguous. Germline values: CDR1 SGHDN, CDR2 FVKESK. The length of the CDR3 is 13 residues. The V end was cut by 1 base, the J end by 4 bases, with 5 bases between.

The chain is built from TRBV15 and TRBJ2-7, with 8 bases aligning to TRBD2. The CDR3 has 15 amino acids. In germline, CDR1 is LNHNV, CDR2 YYDKDF (reference sequence). The V segment lost 0 bases and the J segment 6 bases; nucleotides outside the gene matches: 7. CDR3 DNA sequence: TGTGCCACCAGCAGAGATCGGGAGGGTATCGGCGAGCAGTACTTC. This gives the protein CATSRDREGIGEQYF. The full variable domain, rest sourced from reference TRBV15 and TRBJ2-7, is DAMVIQNPRYQVTQFGKPVTLSCSQTLNHNVMYWYQQKSSQAPKLLFHYYDKDFNNEADTPDNFQSRRPNTSFCFLDIRSPGLGDTAMYLCATSRDREGIGEQYFGPGTRLTVT.

The chain joins TRBV19 to TRBJ2-7; D may be TRBD2 (6 bases). CDR1 and CDR2 (germline): LNHDA, SQIVND (reference sequence). The ends were cut back, 8 bases at V and 3 bases at J, with 11 bases in the middle. There are 12 residues in the CDR3. The chain's CDR3 is CASGRGNYEQYF. CDR3 nucleotide sequence: TGTGCCAGTGGACGGGGGAACTACGAGCAGTACTTC.